The next 10 T cell receptor beta chains were all read from a single sample in a study of blood T cell repertoires in COVID-19 (dated by TCRdb to about 2020). Libraries were prepared through the immunoSEQ multiplex PCR assay. The clones in this table, taken by TCRdb from immuneACCESS, are in-frame only. Not every clone is retained; where verified, under half of the shortfall comes from an unresolved V gene, and the cause of the rest is unknown. For this sample there are 300,000 to 500,000 clones; roughly 90% appear just once. The biggest ten clones account for around 0.91% of the sample. The sequencing sample was made of PBMCs or T cells enriched from blood (not recorded which). Receptors were obtained from a woman in her thirties with acute COVID-19.

The chain is built from TRBV19 and TRBJ2-7; 7 bases line up with TRBD1. V was pared by 5 bases and J by 2 bases, with 6 bases of the junction left unmatched. CDR3 length: 14 amino acids. Germline CDR1 LNHDA, CDR2 SQIVND (reference sequence). The CDR3 sequence: CASSPGQLTYEQYF. CDR3 DNA: TGTGCCAGTAGTCCGGGACAGCTGACCTACGAGCAGTACTTC.

V is TRBV29-1 and J is TRBJ1-2; D may be TRBD1 (5 bases). CDR3 size: 15 residues. Germline V lookup: CDR1 SQVTM, CDR2 ANQGSEA. Trimming removed 1 base from V and 8 bases from J, with 20 bases in between. Here the CDR3 reads CSVEVGWKGKEGYTF. The DNA of the CDR3 is TGCAGCGTTGAAGTGGGTTGGAAGGGGAAAGAAGGCTACACCTTC.

The chain links TRBV9 to TRBJ1-6, with D hard to call. V lost 3 bases and J 13 bases, leaving 11 bases between the germline ends. The CDR3 loop spans 12 amino acids. CDR1 and CDR2 (germline): SGDLS, YYNGEE. CDR3 sequence: CASSASAGPLHF. The CDR3 DNA follows: TGTGCCAGCAGCGCATCAGCCGGGCCCCTCCACTTT.

The V gene is TRBV19, the J gene TRBJ2-7, with D possibly TRBD2 on 5 matching bases. CDR1 LNHDA and CDR2 SQIVND come from the germline V gene (reference sequence). This CDR3 spans 12 amino acids. V was cut by 5 bases and J by 3 bases, with 8 bases left in between. CDR3: CASSPGNYEQYF. The DNA of the CDR3 is TGTGCCAGTAGTCCGGGAAACTACGAGCAGTACTTC.

The V and J genes are TRBV5-6 and TRBJ1-3; 9 bases align to TRBD1. The CDR3 is 14 amino acids. J gave up 7 bases and V 4 bases, and 6 bases lay outside the gene matches. Germline loops: CDR1 SGHDT, CDR2 YYEEEE. The CDR3, as DNA: TGTGCCAGCAGCCCCGGGACAGGGTGGAACACCATATATTTT. It specifies CASSPGTGWNTIYF.

This clone was counted only a few times. This chain links TRBV2 with TRBJ1-2; D gene uncertain. V shed 6 bases and J shed 2 bases, with 7 bases lying between them. The CDR3 has 12 residues. CDR1 is SNHLY, CDR2 FYNNEI, per germline. The CDR3 region has the DNA TGTGCCAGCAGGCCGGGAAACTATGGCTACACCTTC. It specifies CASRPGNYGYTF.

V gene TRBV5-1 combines with J gene TRBJ1-3, with D possibly TRBD1 on 6 matching bases. Germline V CDR1 and CDR2: SGHRS, YFSETQ. The CDR3 has 18 residues. V gave up 1 base and J gave up 0 bases, with 17 bases separating them. CDR3 nucleotide sequence: TGCGCCAGCAGCTTGACCTCGTCCACAGGGTCCTCTGGAAACACCATATATTTT. Translation gives CASSLTSSTGSSGNTIYF.

This clone appeared a few times. This chain connects TRBV13 to TRBJ2-7; no reliable D call. The germline CDR1 and CDR2 sequences are PRHDT and FYEKMQ (reference sequence). The V gene lost 8 bases and the J gene lost 2 bases, with 16 bases spanning the gap. The CDR3 sequence is 14 residues long. The CDR3 protein is CASEGPGPTYEQYF. CDR3 sequence (DNA): TGTGCCAGCGAAGGCCCGGGTCCTACCTACGAGCAGTACTTC.

This chain uses TRBV30 with TRBJ2-3; no firm D call. V lost 3 bases, J lost 8 bases, and 15 bases lay in between. This CDR3 spans 13 amino acids. Per the germline V gene, CDR1 is GTSNPN and CDR2 is SVGIG (reference sequence). CDR3 sequence reads: CAWSPAESGTQYF. The CDR3 DNA reads TGTGCCTGGAGCCCGGCGGAGTCGGGTACGCAGTATTTT.

CDR3 protein: CASSLLGVSNQPQHF. The CDR3 DNA reads TGCGCCAGCAGCTTGCTAGGGGTGAGCAATCAGCCCCAGCATTTT. J is TRBJ1-5 and V is TRBV5-1; tentatively, D is TRBD1 (5 bases). Germline-derived CDR1 and CDR2 are SGHRS and YFSETQ. The CDR3 runs 15 residues. V lost 1 base, J lost 1 base, and 9 bases lay in between.